Described below is a single T cell receptor (beta chain) sequence and its context. The antigen is undetermined. CDR1 is MNHEY and CDR2 is SVGAGI in the germline V gene. V was shortened by 5 bases and J by 8 bases, with 12 bases between the two germline ends. This CDR3 has 12 residues. Those who donated were healthy bone marrow donors. PCR was performed using 60 Vbeta and 13 Jbeta primers. Generated by immunoSEQ multiplex PCR, the TCRdb table keeps only in-frame clones and is missing some. The top ten hold around 6.1% of the sample, which has 150,000 to 200,000 clones, about 77% seen once. The sample belongs to a study of cytomegalovirus exposure and HLA in healthy donors. Findings of the study overall: There were some 150 TCR beta chains listed as cytomegalovirus-associated. Later genetic work tied a missense DCLRE1C variant to beta-chain V and J trimming.

This clonotype was obtained from a woman younger than 45 in good health and CMV-seropositive. The sequenced sample was PBMCs. The chain couples TRBV6-5 to TRBJ1-2, with D unresolved. CDR3 coding DNA: TGTGCCAGCAGTCGTACGGCTAGCGGCTACACCTTC. Protein sequence: CASSRTASGYTF.